The 29 T cell receptor beta chains reported below all come from one sample, sequenced in a study of T cell responses to AZD1222 COVID-19 vaccine (dated by TCRdb to about 2021). What the time point label conveys for this sample: about 28 days (+/-7) after the second vaccine dose. The library relied on the immunoSEQ multiplex PCR assay. TCRdb obtained this table from immuneACCESS and retained in-frame rearrangements with V and J assigned. These tables miss some clones; where compared with another copy, unresolved V genes account for less than half of the shortfall, and the remainder is unexplained. The sample includes around 150,000 clones, with 92% observed a single time. The ten largest clones represent approximately 3.4% of the sample. The input for sequencing was peripheral blood, taken 28 days after the second AZD1222 dose. The receptors derive from an adult who received the AZD1222 COVID-19 vaccine.

The gene calls are TRBV10-3 and TRBJ2-7; 9 bases map to TRBD1. The germline V gene has CDR1 ENHRY and CDR2 SYGVKD. V shed 3 bases, J shed 7 bases, and the junction held 10 bases outside the gene matches. The CDR3 spans 15 residues. In nucleotides, the CDR3 is TGTGCCATCAGTGACCTTAGGGACAGGGCCCATGAGCAGTACTTC. It encodes CAISDLRDRAHEQYF.

The rearrangement joins TRBV14 to TRBJ2-2; 10 positions match TRBD1. The J segment lost 4 bases and the V segment lost 2 bases, leaving 4 bases of the junction unmatched. The CDR3 is made up of 16 amino acids. Germline V CDR1 and CDR2: SGHDN, FVKESK. DNA of the CDR3: TGTGCCAGCAGCCAACGGACAGGGGGGACCACCGGGGAGCTGTTTTTT. Its protein is CASSQRTGGTTGELFF.

The CDR3 reads CASSGRTGGETQYF. The CDR3 region has the DNA TGTGCCAGCAGCGGGCGGACAGGGGGAGAGACCCAGTACTTC. This chain joins TRBV9 and TRBJ2-5; 10 bases align to TRBD1. Per the germline V gene, CDR1 is SGDLS and CDR2 is YYNGEE. V shed 3 bases and J 4 bases; nucleotides not matched to a gene: 3. The CDR3 totals 14 residues.

The rearrangement joins TRBV14 to TRBJ2-3; D gene unclear. Trimming took off 0 bases at V and 4 bases at J, with 11 bases between the two ends. The CDR3 consists of 15 residues. CDR1 and CDR2 from the germline V gene are SGHDN and FVKESK. CDR3 sequence reads: CASSQDRGRSDTQYF. In DNA form, the CDR3 reads TGTGCCAGCAGCCAAGACAGAGGACGGTCAGATACGCAGTATTTT.

V usage is TRBV7-9 and J usage is TRBJ2-3; 10 positions agree with TRBD2. The germline CDR1 and CDR2 sequences are SEHNR and FQNEAQ (reference sequence). The trim removed 8 bases at V and 6 bases at J, leaving 5 bases unmatched. CDR3 length: 13 amino acids. The CDR3 spells CASGLAVPDTQYF. The DNA of the CDR3 is TGTGCCAGCGGACTAGCGGTCCCCGATACGCAGTATTTT.

The rearrangement links TRBV7-2 to TRBJ2-7, with TRBD2 matching 9 bases. The trim removed 6 bases at V and 0 bases at J, leaving 15 bases unmatched. Germline CDR1 and CDR2: SGHTA and FQGNSA. This CDR3 is 18 amino acids long. The CDR3 region has the DNA TGTGCCAGCAGTCCCATCCGAGGGCAGCGGGGGGACTCCTACGAGCAGTACTTC. Its protein product is CASSPIRGQRGDSYEQYF.

This chain links TRBV5-8 with TRBJ1-2, with D maybe TRBD1 (6 bases). The germline V gene has CDR1 SGHTS and CDR2 YDEGEE. Trimming cost V 3 bases and J 2 bases, with 14 bases left between them. The CDR3 has 15 residues. The DNA of the CDR3 is TGTGCCAGCAGCTATTCAGGGGACATCAACTATGGCTACACCTTC. Its protein is CASSYSGDINYGYTF.

The V call is TRBV5-6, the J call TRBJ2-7; D possibly corresponds to TRBD1 (5 bases). This CDR3 contains 12 residues. The V end was cut by 5 bases, the J end by 3 bases, with 9 bases between. The germline V gene encodes CDR1 SGHDT and CDR2 YYEEEE. The CDR3 loop is CASSSTDYEQYF. The CDR3 DNA reads as TGTGCCAGCAGTTCGACAGACTACGAGCAGTACTTC.

This clone was seen once. V usage is TRBV27 and J usage is TRBJ1-6; D remains unclear. This CDR3 spans 15 amino acids. Germline V gene sequence: CDR1 MNHEY, CDR2 SMNVEV (reference sequence). V lost 8 bases and J lost 0, with 11 bases in between. The CDR3 DNA sequence: TGTGCCAGCGCTTATGGGAGCTCCTATAATTCACCCCTCCACTTT. Translated, it gives CASAYGSSYNSPLHF.

The rearrangement joins TRBV5-1 to TRBJ1-3; a possible D gene is TRBD1 (5 bases). This CDR3 is 15 amino acids long. Germline CDR1 reads SGHRS; CDR2 reads YFSETQ. V was cut by 0 bases and J by 9 bases, with 16 bases left in between. The CDR3 DNA reads TGCGCCAGCAGCTTGGCTGGGACCGATGCGGGCACCATATATTTT. It specifies CASSLAGTDAGTIYF.

The rearrangement links TRBV14 to TRBJ1-2; 9 bases fit TRBD1. CDR3 size: 15 residues. V shed 1 base, J shed 5 bases, and the junction held 5 bases outside the gene matches. In germline, CDR1 is SGHDN, CDR2 FVKESK. CDR3 sequence reads: CASSQGLGQGYGYTF. For the CDR3, the DNA is TGTGCCAGCAGCCAAGGTTTGGGACAGGGTTATGGCTACACCTTC.

This sequence joins TRBV11-3 and TRBJ1-4; TRBD1 aligns across 8 bases. V lost 5 bases and J lost 7; bases outside the gene matches: 9. Germline V gene sequence: CDR1 SGHNT, CDR2 YENEEA. This CDR3 contains 15 residues. CDR3 DNA: TGTGCCAGCAGCCCGGTCCCGGGACAGGCTGAAAAACTGTTTTTT. It yields the protein CASSPVPGQAEKLFF.

The V call is TRBV5-1, the J call TRBJ1-1; no firm D call. Deletions cut 1 base from V and 1 base from J, with 8 bases between. Germline-derived CDR1 and CDR2 are SGHRS and YFSETQ. The CDR3 loop spans 14 amino acids. Written as DNA, the CDR3 is TGCGCCAGCAGCTTGTTTCCCGGGAACACTGAAGCTTTCTTT. Translated: CASSLFPGNTEAFF.

The CDR3 is CASSLGSPLHF. CDR3 nucleotides: TGTGCCAGCAGCTTGGGGTCACCCCTCCACTTT. The rearrangement joins TRBV13 to TRBJ1-6; D gene ambiguous. CDR3 length equals 11 residues. Germline CDR1 is PRHDT and CDR2 is FYEKMQ (reference sequence). V was pared by 3 bases and J by 10 bases, with 4 bases between.

This clone was observed a handful of times. The chain employs TRBV10-2 and TRBJ1-3; 8 bases align to TRBD1. Germline CDR1 and CDR2: WSHSY and SAAADI. V shed 4 bases, J shed 8 bases, and the junction held 4 bases outside the gene matches. CDR3 length equals 13 residues. The CDR3 region is CASSADREHTIYF. The DNA of the CDR3 is TGCGCCAGCAGTGCGGACAGGGAACACACCATATATTTT.

Points on this clone: The sample has other DNA sequences that encode this CDR3 too. DNA of the CDR3: TGTGCCAGCAGCGGGGGCACAGATACGCAGTATTTT. Encoded protein: CASSGGTDTQYF. The chain joins TRBV12-3 or TRBV12-4 to TRBJ2-3; TRBD2 might be the D (5 bases). The CDR3 extends over 12 amino acids. The V and J ends lost 6 bases and 1 base respectively, with 5 bases between them.

About this clone itself: The sample contains more than one DNA sequence encoding this CDR3. The chain couples TRBV30 to TRBJ2-7; D not resolved. This CDR3 region has 11 residues. Germline V gives CDR1 GTSNPN, CDR2 SVGIG (reference sequence). V lost 1 base, J lost 0 bases, and 1 base lay in between. The CDR3 is CAWSGSYEQYF. The CDR3 DNA reads as TGTGCCTGGAGTGGCTCCTACGAGCAGTACTTC.

The chain joins TRBV28 to TRBJ1-6; D is perhaps TRBD1 (6 bases). V lost 7 bases and J lost 11, with 24 bases in between. The germline gives CDR1 MDHEN, CDR2 SYDVKM. The CDR3 is 16 amino acids. The CDR3 here is CASTPGQGIVYPPLHF. In nucleotides, the CDR3 is TGTGCCAGCACCCCGGGGCAGGGGATAGTTTATCCACCCCTCCACTTT.

This clone was detected only once. The V call is TRBV14, the J call TRBJ1-2; D gene uncertain. CDR3 size: 13 residues. The germline V gene has CDR1 SGHDN and CDR2 FVKESK. The V end lost 1 base, the J end lost 8 bases, and 11 bases lay between the germline ends. CDR3 loop: CASSQVDGYGYTF. The CDR3 coding sequence is TGTGCCAGCAGCCAAGTCGACGGGTACGGCTACACCTTC.

V usage is TRBV7-9 and J usage is TRBJ2-5; tentatively, D is TRBD2 (5 bases). V shed 3 bases and J shed 2 bases, with 10 bases lying between them. The germline V gene encodes CDR1 SEHNR and CDR2 FQNEAQ (reference sequence). The CDR3 is 14 amino acids. CDR3 in DNA: TGTGCCAGCAGCTTTACTAGTTCTCAAGAGACCCAGTACTTC. Translation gives CASSFTSSQETQYF.

This sequence joins TRBV5-4 and TRBJ2-5; D is unresolved. Germline CDR1 SGHNT, CDR2 YYREEE (reference sequence). The CDR3 is 14 residues long. With 0 bases removed from V and 2 bases from J, the gap between germline ends came to 8 bases. For the CDR3, the DNA is TGTGCCAGCAGCTTGGGCTCACCACAAGAGACCCAGTACTTC. Encoded protein: CASSLGSPQETQYF.

In its sample, this clone was seen a few times. CDR3 nucleotides: TGCGCCAGCACCCCCCCGGGACAGCGCGACACCGGGGAGCTGTTTTTT. Translation: CASTPPGQRDTGELFF. The chain recombines TRBV5-1 with TRBJ2-2; 7 nucleotides match TRBD1. Germline trimming cut 6 bases from V and 3 bases from J; bases unmatched to any gene: 11. The CDR3 runs 16 residues. Germline assignment: CDR1 SGHRS and CDR2 YFSETQ.

V gene TRBV23-1 combines with J gene TRBJ2-1, with D unresolved. TRBV23-1 is given ORF status, its function remaining uncertain. V was pared by 0 bases and J by 0 bases, with 12 bases between. This CDR3 is built from 17 residues. CDR3 region: CASSQSLTPSSYNEQFF. DNA for the CDR3: TGCGCCAGCAGTCAATCTTTGACTCCTAGCTCCTACAATGAGCAGTTCTTC.

The genes are TRBV27 and TRBJ1-5, with D tentatively TRBD1 (6 bases). From germline, CDR1 is MNHEY and CDR2 SMNVEV (reference sequence). CDR3 size: 14 residues. Trimming shortened V by 5 bases and J by 7 bases, and 15 bases separated the two germline ends. CDR3 coding DNA: TGTGCCAGCAGTCCCGGACAGTTTAGGCAGCCCCAGCATTTT. Translated, it gives CASSPGQFRQPQHF.

This chain links TRBV19 with TRBJ1-5; 7 bases fit TRBD1. This CDR3 comprises 15 residues. The germline CDR1 and CDR2 sequences are LNHDA and SQIVND (reference sequence). J gave up 3 bases and V 5 bases, and 7 bases lay outside the gene matches. For the CDR3, the DNA is TGTGCCAGTAGTCCCCAGACAGGGAACAATCAGCCCCAGCATTTT. Protein: CASSPQTGNNQPQHF.

In its sample, this clone was seen many times. This chain links TRBV20-1 with TRBJ2-7, with 9 nucleotides matching TRBD2. Trimming cost V 6 bases and J 6 bases; bases outside gene matches: 9. This CDR3 is built from 13 residues. The germline V gene encodes CDR1 DFQATT and CDR2 SNEGSKA (reference sequence). The CDR3 nucleotides are TGCAGTGCCAGTCTAAGAGCGGGAGGCGAGCAGTACTTC. Encoded protein: CSASLRAGGEQYF.

The chain couples TRBV28 to TRBJ1-1; TRBD1 might be the D (5 bases). CDR1 MDHEN and CDR2 SYDVKM come from the germline V gene. The CDR3 has 12 residues. Trimming cost V 6 bases and J 8 bases, with 13 bases left between them. CDR3 loop: CASREPGREAFF. In DNA form, the CDR3 reads TGTGCCAGCAGGGAACCGGGACGGGAAGCTTTCTTT.

The CDR3 bases are TGTGCCAGTAGTATTCGTCGTGCAGATACGCAGTATTTT. Protein: CASSIRRADTQYF. The V gene is TRBV19, the J gene TRBJ2-3; D unresolved. CDR1 and CDR2 from the germline V gene are LNHDA and SQIVND (reference sequence). This CDR3 region has 13 residues. Between the trimmed V and J ends, which lost 3 bases and 4 bases, there was a span of 8 bases.

This chain links TRBV27 with TRBJ1-5; 10 nucleotides line up with TRBD1. Germline lookup yields CDR1 MNHEY and CDR2 SMNVEV (reference sequence). This CDR3 region has 16 residues. The V and J ends lost 6 bases and 6 bases, in that order; junction bases with no gene match: 11. The CDR3 region is CASRKGGQGFGQPQHF. For the CDR3, the DNA is TGTGCCAGCAGAAAAGGGGGACAGGGGTTCGGTCAGCCCCAGCATTTT.